The source of this TCR beta chain is a study of shared clonotypes between healthy human individuals. This table comes from immunoSEQ multiplex PCR, and its TCRdb copy is limited to in-frame clones, with some not included. The table has over 2 million clones, approximately 94% seen once. Naive CD8 populations comprised CD45RO-negative cells positively selected for CCR7, excluding terminally differentiated effector memory CD45RA+ cells. Findings and caveats of the study: Rarefaction indicated that sorted-subset sequencing remained incomplete although depth was large. Genetic and exposure-history diversity was limited by the few donors. Clonotype sharing across several donors was observed for about 4.8% of naive CD4 clonotypes. Larger estimated richness was generally recorded for naive subsets relative to memory subsets.

The CDR3 contains 13 residues. V was pared by 0 bases and J by 3 bases, with 7 bases between. Per germline, CDR1 SGHRS and CDR2 YFSETQ. A note on this clone: Its antigen is unidentified. The sample carries other DNA sequences with the same CDR3.

This sequence originates from a man aged 18 to 30 in good health. Sample: naive CD8+ T cells sorted from blood. The rearrangement joins TRBV5-1 to TRBJ2-7; D is undetermined. The CDR3 protein is CASSLGGYYEQYF. In nucleotides, the CDR3 is TGCGCCAGCAGCTTGGGCGGATACTACGAGCAGTACTTC.